This T cell receptor (beta chain) was sequenced in a study of Graves' ophthalmopathy and Graves' hyperthyroidism. The TCR beta CDR3 regions underwent amplification from RNA transcripts. HTBI primers primed a first-round RT-PCR, and a second-round multiplex PCR followed. One entry per CDR3 protein, called by TCRdb with MiXCR from the multiplex PCR reads. The data contain around 340,000 distinct CDR3 sequences, about 17% of them singletons. Study-level findings and limits: Thyroid clonotypes that were expanded above 0.001 frequency mostly also appeared in blood.

This clonotype was counted a few times. The antigen is undetermined. The length of the CDR3 is 12 residues. V lost 2 bases, J lost 1 base, and 6 bases lay in between. Germline V CDR1 and CDR2: GTSNPN, SVGIG (reference sequence). This TCR was sampled from an adult man with Graves' ophthalmopathy. The chain combines TRBV30 with TRBJ2-7; no reliable D call. Input material: peripheral blood. CDR3 DNA sequence: TGTGCCTGGAGTTTACTTTCCTACGAGCAGTACTTC. It codes for CAWSLLSYEQYF.